This T cell receptor beta chain was recovered during a study of blood T cell repertoires in COVID-19. Original methodology: By means of reference gene primer amplification, nucleated cell counts were estimated. Clones were sequenced by immunoSEQ multiplex PCR, and TCRdb holds only the in-frame ones, with some missing. D and trimming were read from the DNA, whereas the V and J calls and clone size are those reported in that table. In the table there are about half a million clones, 85% to 90% of which are singletons. Followed longitudinally, the Seattle patients had been enrolled during active infection. V gave up 1 base and J gave up 3 bases; unmatched junction bases: 4. The CDR3 runs to 16 residues. Germline V gene data show CDR1 as MGHDK and CDR2 as SYGVNS.

Sequenced sample: peripheral blood. The genes are TRBV25-1 and TRBJ2-2; 8 bases match TRBD2. The clonotype was recovered from a man aged 18 to 35 with COVID-19, enrolled during active disease. In DNA, the CDR3 is TGTGCCAGCAGTGAATTGTTCGGGAGGGACACCGGGGAGCTGTTTTTT. Translated: CASSELFGRDTGELFF.